This passage covers 27 T cell receptor beta chains from one sample sequenced in a study of TIL therapy for anti-PD-1-resistant metastatic lung cancer. Time point defined: pre-treatment sample, taken before nivolumab and TIL therapy. Sequencing used immunoSEQ v3. Profiled with immunoSEQ multiplex PCR; TCRdb holds only in-frame clones, not every one. The table lists about 16,000 clones, over 70% of them singletons. Sequenced here: blood, sampled at baseline. The receptors were gathered from a person between 25 and 80 years old with non-small cell lung cancer.

This clone appeared a few times. The chain uses TRBV11-2 and TRBJ1-1; D might be TRBD1 (5 bases). CDR1 is SGHAT, CDR2 FQNNGV, per germline. V was trimmed by 1 base and J by 5 bases, leaving 14 bases between them. The CDR3 consists of 15 residues. In DNA form, the CDR3 reads TGTGCCAGCAGCTTAGTGAGGGGAATTGGGACTGAAGCTTTCTTT. Translating it yields CASSLVRGIGTEAFF.

In this sample, this clone turned up once. CDR3 coding DNA: TGTGCCAGCAAGGCTAGAGAAGCTAGTTCAGATACGCAGTATTTT. This encodes CASKAREASSDTQYF. The V call is TRBV2, the J call TRBJ2-3; no clear D gene. V was trimmed by 7 bases and J by 4 bases, leaving 18 bases between them. Germline V gene lookup returns CDR1 SNHLY and CDR2 FYNNEI. This CDR3 contains 15 residues. The complete variable domain, with remaining parts taken from reference TRBV2 and TRBJ2-3, reads EPEVTQTPSHQVTQMGQEVILRCVPISNHLYFYWYRQILGQKVEFLVSFYNNEISEKSEIFDDQFSVERPDGSNFTLKIRSTKLEDSAMYFCASKAREASSDTQYFGPGTRLTVL.

J is TRBJ2-3 and V is TRBV7-2, with unresolved D. Trimming took off 6 bases at V and 0 bases at J, with 10 bases between the two ends. CDR1 is SGHTA and CDR2 is FQGNSA in the germline V gene. The CDR3 runs to 14 residues. CDR3: CASSFNPSTDTQYF. The DNA of the CDR3 is TGTGCCAGCAGTTTCAACCCTAGCACAGATACGCAGTATTTT.

The chain is built from TRBV6-5 and TRBJ1-1, with no clear D. This CDR3 has 12 residues. The V end was cut by 5 bases, the J end by 4 bases, with 8 bases between. Germline V gene lookup returns CDR1 MNHEY and CDR2 SVGAGI. The CDR3 DNA sequence: TGTGCCAGCAGTACACTTTTCACTGAAGCTTTCTTT. It is translated as CASSTLFTEAFF.

This clone occurred once. This chain connects TRBV29-1 to TRBJ2-7; 14 nucleotides align to TRBD2. The J segment lost 6 bases and the V segment lost 7 bases, leaving 8 bases of the junction unmatched. Germline CDR1 and CDR2: SQVTM and ANQGSEA. The length of the CDR3 is 14 residues. CDR3 nucleotides: TGCAGCGCCTCGACTAGCGGGGGGGCTGCCGAGCAGTACTTC. This sequence encodes CSASTSGGAAEQYF.

This chain joins TRBV5-4 and TRBJ1-5; D unresolved. V was pared by 2 bases and J by 3 bases, with 9 bases between. The CDR3 has 14 amino acids. Germline-derived CDR1 and CDR2 are SGHNT and YYREEE (reference sequence). CDR3: CASSFGPNNQPQHF. In DNA, the CDR3 is TGTGCCAGCAGCTTTGGACCCAACAATCAGCCCCAGCATTTT.

The chain is built from TRBV20-1 and TRBJ1-2; D might be TRBD1 (6 bases). The CDR3 length is 10 residues. Trimming took 6 bases from V and 9 from J, leaving 11 bases between them. Germline loops: CDR1 DFQATT, CDR2 SNEGSKA (reference sequence). CDR3 loop: CSAKGERYTF. Written as DNA, the CDR3 is TGCAGTGCGAAGGGGGAGCGCTACACCTTC.

The rearrangement joins TRBV7-9 to TRBJ1-5; D gene unclear. Germline V gene data show CDR1 as SEHNR and CDR2 as FQNEAQ (reference sequence). V was shortened by 1 base and J by 3 bases, with 10 bases between the two germline ends. CDR3 length equals 15 residues. The CDR3 loop reads CASSLGEFDNQPQHF. In nucleotides, the CDR3 is TGTGCCAGCAGCTTAGGGGAGTTTGACAATCAGCCCCAGCATTTT.

This clone was counted only a few times. V and J are TRBV25-1 and TRBJ1-5; TRBD1 is a possible D gene (5 bases). This CDR3 is 13 amino acids long. V was trimmed by 11 bases and J by 2 bases, leaving 13 bases between them. From germline, CDR1 is MGHDK and CDR2 SYGVNS. The CDR3, as DNA: TGTGCCCAAGGGCAGGGTGGCAATCAGCCCCAGCATTTT. Amino acids: CAQGQGGNQPQHF. Filled out from reference TRBV25-1 and TRBJ1-5, the complete variable domain reads EADIYQTPRYLVIGTGKKITLECSQTMGHDKMYWYQQDPGMELHLIHYSYGVNSTEKGDLSSESTVSRIRTEHFPLTLESARPSHTSQYLCAQGQGGNQPQHFGDGTRLSIL.

The chain is built from TRBV2 and TRBJ2-7, with D unclear. Looked up from germline, CDR1 is SNHLY and CDR2 is FYNNEI. V lost 0 bases, J lost 0 bases, and 15 bases lay in between. This CDR3 spans 17 amino acids. The CDR3 DNA follows: TGTGCCAGCAGTGAAGCCCATGAAAAGCCATTCTCCTACGAGCAGTACTTC. Translating it yields CASSEAHEKPFSYEQYF.

The V gene is TRBV7-2, the J gene TRBJ2-1; the D gene is possibly TRBD2 (5 bases). The CDR3 runs 13 residues. The V end lost 1 base, the J end lost 6 bases, and 7 bases lay between the germline ends. CDR1 and CDR2 (germline): SGHTA, FQGNSA. CDR3 protein: CASSLGAGNEQFF. CDR3 coding DNA: TGTGCCAGCAGCTTAGGTGCGGGCAATGAGCAGTTCTTC.

This clone has a handful of counts. V usage is TRBV14 and J usage is TRBJ1-5, with TRBD1 identical over 11 bases. The V segment lost 4 bases and the J segment 2 bases; nucleotides outside the gene matches: 10. Germline values: CDR1 SGHDN, CDR2 FVKESK. CDR3 length: 18 amino acids. The CDR3 loop reads CASSRPILGQGGNQPQHF. DNA of the CDR3: TGTGCCAGCAGCCGACCGATATTGGGACAGGGGGGCAATCAGCCCCAGCATTTT.

J is TRBJ2-2 and V is TRBV10-1; TRBD1 agrees at 7 bases. This CDR3 spans 14 amino acids. Trimming cost V 4 bases and J 3 bases; bases outside gene matches: 2. CDR1 and CDR2 (germline): WNHNN, SYGVQD (reference sequence). The CDR3 protein is CASSVGTDTGELFF. Written as DNA, the CDR3 is TGCGCCAGCAGTGTCGGGACAGACACCGGGGAGCTGTTTTTT.

V gene TRBV5-1 combines with J gene TRBJ1-4; TRBD1 is a possible D gene (5 bases). There are 15 residues in the CDR3. Germline V gene data show CDR1 as SGHRS and CDR2 as YFSETQ. Trimming shortened V by 2 bases and J by 0 bases, and 8 bases separated the two germline ends. The DNA for the CDR3 is TGCGCCAGCAGCTTTCAGGGTGCAACTAATGAAAAACTGTTTTTT. It is translated as CASSFQGATNEKLFF.

This sequence joins TRBV7-2 and TRBJ2-3; D assignment may be TRBD1 or TRBD2 (6 bases each). Trimming took off 5 bases at V and 2 bases at J, with 17 bases between the two ends. CDR1 is SGHTA, CDR2 FQGNSA, per germline. The CDR3 has 16 amino acids. The CDR3 DNA is TGTGCCAGCAGCATAAACGGGGGCCGAAACACAGATACGCAGTATTTT. Translated, it gives CASSINGGRNTDTQYF.

The chain carries TRBV7-6 and TRBJ2-7; 11 bases are shared with TRBD2. V was pared by 5 bases and J by 3 bases, with 6 bases of the junction left unmatched. CDR1 and CDR2 from the germline V gene are SGHVS and FNYEAQ. The CDR3 runs 15 residues. The CDR3 is CASSQTSGDYYEQYF. Here the CDR3 DNA reads TGTGCCAGCAGCCAGACTAGCGGGGACTACTACGAGCAGTACTTC.

This clone was seen more than once but under ten times. J is TRBJ1-2 and V is TRBV10-3, with 7 bases aligning to TRBD1. The CDR3 totals 12 residues. Per the germline V gene, CDR1 is ENHRY and CDR2 is SYGVKD. V gave up 9 bases and J gave up 9 bases; unmatched junction bases: 10. The DNA of the CDR3 is TGTGCCATGTCCAGGACAGGCGATAGCTACACCTTC. This encodes CAMSRTGDSYTF.

The genes are TRBV4-2 and TRBJ1-2; 8 positions match TRBD1. The germline gives CDR1 LGHNA, CDR2 YNFKEQ. This CDR3 has 15 residues. V trimming: 1 base; J trimming: 9 bases; junction bases outside the gene matches: 10. CDR3 residues: CASSQAADRQGRYTF. In nucleotides, the CDR3 is TGTGCCAGCAGCCAAGCCGCGGACCGACAGGGGCGCTACACCTTC.

The chain couples TRBV18 to TRBJ2-2; TRBD1 agrees at 8 bases. Germline V CDR1 and CDR2: KGHSH, LQKENI. V trimming: 3 bases; J trimming: 7 bases; junction bases outside the gene matches: 1. The CDR3 is 13 amino acids. CDR3 amino acids: CASSPGQDGELFF. The DNA for the CDR3 is TGTGCCAGCTCACCGGGACAGGACGGGGAGCTGTTTTTT. Supplemented by reference TRBV18 and TRBJ2-2, the full variable domain reads NAGVMQNPRHLVRRRGQEARLRCSPMKGHSHVYWYRQLPEEGLKFMVYLQKENIIDESGMPKERFSAEFPKEGPSILRIQQVVRGDSAAYFCASSPGQDGELFFGEGSRLTVL.

This chain connects TRBV9 to TRBJ1-1; TRBD1 is a possible D gene (5 bases). The germline gives CDR1 SGDLS, CDR2 YYNGEE. CDR3 length: 16 amino acids. V lost 2 bases, J lost 1 base, and 15 bases lay in between. The CDR3, as DNA: TGTGCCAGCAGCGTCCGGGACGGCCCACAGAACACTGAAGCTTTCTTT. It specifies CASSVRDGPQNTEAFF.

V usage is TRBV5-4 and J usage is TRBJ2-2, with D perhaps matching TRBD2 (7 bases). V was clipped by 4 bases and J by 3 bases, with 10 bases between them. The CDR3 consists of 14 residues. Per germline, CDR1 SGHNT and CDR2 YYREEE (reference sequence). CDR3 sequence (DNA): TGTGCCAGCAGCCGGGGGGCTGACACCGGGGAGCTGTTTTTT. It codes for CASSRGADTGELFF.

The chain is built from TRBV6-4 and TRBJ1-6, with TRBD1 matching over 7 bases. This CDR3 comprises 15 residues. CDR1 and CDR2 (germline): MRHNA, SNTAGT. V was clipped by 4 bases and J by 9 bases; unmatched bases: 9. The CDR3 coding sequence is TGTGCCAGCAGTGCCTCGACAGGGAGTATTTCACCCCTCCACTTT. It specifies CASSASTGSISPLHF.

V usage is TRBV19 and J usage is TRBJ1-1; the D gene is possibly TRBD1 (5 bases). CDR3 length equals 15 residues. V gave up 2 bases and J gave up 1 base, with 11 bases separating them. The germline V gene has CDR1 LNHDA and CDR2 SQIVND (reference sequence). In DNA, the CDR3 is TGTGCCAGTAGTATATTCGGGAGGGGGAACACTGAAGCTTTCTTT. Protein product: CASSIFGRGNTEAFF.

This clone was detected once. The chain has TRBV23-1 and TRBJ1-4; maybe TRBD1 (6 bases). TRBV23-1 is labeled an ORF, and its function is uncertain. Trimming stripped 2 bases from V and 2 bases from J, with 12 bases between. The CDR3 is 16 amino acids. CDR3 nucleotides: TGCGCCAGCAGTCAAACCTACAGGGCGACTAATGAAAAACTGTTTTTT. As protein: CASSQTYRATNEKLFF.

The rearrangement joins TRBV30 to TRBJ2-1, with D possibly matching TRBD2 (6 bases). The germline gives CDR1 GTSNPN, CDR2 SVGIG (reference sequence). The V gene lost 2 bases and the J gene lost 5 bases, with 25 bases spanning the gap. The CDR3 is made up of 18 amino acids. The CDR3 coding sequence is TGTGCCTGGAGTCCAGCCGGGAGAGGGGATTGGAGGGACAATGAGCAGTTCTTC. Amino acid sequence: CAWSPAGRGDWRDNEQFF.

The chain has TRBV27 and TRBJ1-1; no reliable D call. The CDR3 loop spans 14 amino acids. Trimming cost V 3 bases and J 8 bases, with 16 bases left between them. Germline loops: CDR1 MNHEY, CDR2 SMNVEV (reference sequence). The CDR3 DNA follows: TGTGCCAGCAGTTTCCTCAGGCCCGATGCGGAAGCTTTCTTT. It is translated as CASSFLRPDAEAFF.

The CDR3 DNA is TGTGCCACCAGCAGAGACATCCTGACTAGCGGGGGGGACAATGAGCAGTTCTTC. Protein sequence: CATSRDILTSGGDNEQFF. V and J are TRBV15 and TRBJ2-1, with TRBD2 matching 14 bases. Germline loops: CDR1 LNHNV, CDR2 YYDKDF (reference sequence). The V and J ends lost 0 bases and 5 bases, in that order; junction bases with no gene match: 6. CDR3 length: 18 amino acids.